Following are 14 T cell receptor beta chains from one sample sequenced in a study of T cell responses to AZD1222 COVID-19 vaccine. Clones were sequenced by immunoSEQ multiplex PCR, and TCRdb holds only the in-frame ones, with some missing. This table has some 150,000 clones, 90% to 95% appearing once. The specimen was peripheral blood, collected 28 days after the second AZD1222 dose. The receptors stem from an adult who received the AZD1222 COVID-19 vaccine.

The chain uses TRBV4-1 and TRBJ1-2; 9 bases align to TRBD1. Germline V gene lookup returns CDR1 MGHRA and CDR2 YSYEKL. The trim removed 1 base at V and 3 bases at J, leaving 6 bases unmatched. This CDR3 has 16 amino acids. The CDR3 nucleotides are TGCGCCAGCAGCCAAGTGGAAGGGACAGGGTACTATGGCTACACCTTC. It translates to CASSQVEGTGYYGYTF.

This CDR3 is CAWKVAGLRNEKLFF. The CDR3 DNA reads TGTGCCTGGAAGGTAGCGGGACTTCGAAATGAAAAACTGTTTTTT. The chain recombines TRBV30 with TRBJ1-4; maybe TRBD1 (5 bases). CDR3 length equals 15 residues. Germline V gives CDR1 GTSNPN, CDR2 SVGIG (reference sequence). With 4 bases removed from V and 5 bases from J, the gap between germline ends came to 17 bases.

The chain is built from TRBV6-5 and TRBJ1-1; 9 bases fit TRBD1. Per germline, CDR1 MNHEY and CDR2 SVGAGI. Trimming removed 6 bases from V and 6 bases from J; junction bases left unmatched: 11. CDR3 length equals 15 residues. The CDR3 DNA is TGTGCCAGCAGGACCGACAGGGGGAGATGGGCTGAAGCTTTCTTT. Protein: CASRTDRGRWAEAFF.

The chain joins TRBV10-2 to TRBJ1-5; TRBD1 matches 7 bases. This CDR3 has 13 amino acids. Per the germline V gene, CDR1 is WSHSY and CDR2 is SAAADI. Losses at the gene ends were 6 bases for V and 6 bases for J; bases not matched to a gene: 5. Here the CDR3 reads CASSAQGTQPQHF. CDR3 nucleotides: TGCGCCAGCAGCGCACAGGGGACTCAGCCCCAGCATTTT.

This rearrangement joins TRBV5-4 to TRBJ1-2; D might be TRBD1 (5 bases). Germline-derived CDR1 and CDR2 are SGHNT and YYREEE (reference sequence). The CDR3 totals 13 residues. V was trimmed by 4 bases and J by 8 bases, leaving 15 bases between them. The CDR3 spells CASSRRGRGGYTF. The DNA of the CDR3 is TGTGCCAGCAGCCGAAGGGGCCGGGGGGGCTACACCTTC.

This sequence joins TRBV29-1 and TRBJ1-1; perhaps TRBD1 as D (5 bases). Germline lookup yields CDR1 SQVTM and CDR2 ANQGSEA. The CDR3 length is 12 residues. Trimming removed 8 bases from V and 0 bases from J, with 10 bases in between. The CDR3 region has the DNA TGCAGCCTGGGACGGATGAACACTGAAGCTTTCTTT. This sequence encodes CSLGRMNTEAFF.

J is TRBJ1-2 and V is TRBV11-2; TRBD1 aligns across 8 bases. V lost 7 bases and J lost 8; bases outside the gene matches: 18. Germline CDR1 SGHAT, CDR2 FQNNGV. CDR3 length equals 16 residues. CDR3 in DNA: TGTGCCAGCAACCGCCGGGACAGGCTCTCCCTGAGGGGCTACACCTTC. Its translation is CASNRRDRLSLRGYTF.

The chain uses TRBV10-2 and TRBJ2-7; D unclear. The germline V and J ends were trimmed by 4 bases and 3 bases, with 4 bases remaining between them. The germline V gene has CDR1 WSHSY and CDR2 SAAADI. This CDR3 has 11 amino acids. CDR3 amino acids: CASSGLYEQYF. The CDR3 nucleotides read TGCGCCAGCAGTGGGCTCTACGAGCAGTACTTC.

CDR3 sequence (DNA): TGTGCCAGCAGTGACTTTGGAGGGGGAACCTCCTATGGCTACACCTTC. Protein sequence: CASSDFGGGTSYGYTF. The chain is built from TRBV6-4 and TRBJ1-2, with D maybe TRBD1 (6 bases). The CDR3 is 16 residues long. V was cut by 1 base and J by 4 bases, with 16 bases left in between. Germline V CDR1 and CDR2: MRHNA, SNTAGT.

J is TRBJ1-4 and V is TRBV4-1, with a possible D match to TRBD1 (6 bases). The CDR3 has 17 amino acids. Trimming took off 2 bases at V and 4 bases at J, with 17 bases between the two ends. The germline V gene encodes CDR1 MGHRA and CDR2 YSYEKL. The DNA of the CDR3 is TGCGCCAGCAGCCAACGCAGGGGTGCGAAGAATAATGAAAAACTGTTTTTT. Protein: CASSQRRGAKNNEKLFF.

DNA for the CDR3: TGTGCCAGCTCAAGGGACGGCTACGAGCAGTACTTC. Translated, it gives CASSRDGYEQYF. This chain uses TRBV18 with TRBJ2-7; D tentatively fits TRBD1 or TRBD2 (5 bases each). Germline CDR1 and CDR2: KGHSH and LQKENI. The CDR3 runs 12 residues. The ends were cut back, 5 bases at V and 3 bases at J, with 8 bases in the middle.

The chain combines TRBV7-2 with TRBJ2-1; 7 bases line up with TRBD2. V trimming: 2 bases; J trimming: 4 bases; junction bases outside the gene matches: 5. Germline V lookup: CDR1 SGHTA, CDR2 FQGNSA. The CDR3 covers 15 residues. The CDR3 here is CASSLRASGYNEQFF. DNA for the CDR3: TGTGCCAGCAGCTTAAGGGCTAGCGGATACAATGAGCAGTTCTTC.

The V gene is TRBV2, the J gene TRBJ1-3, with D tentatively TRBD1 (6 bases). Trimming shortened V by 9 bases and J by 0 bases, and 15 bases separated the two germline ends. Germline CDR1 is SNHLY and CDR2 is FYNNEI. The CDR3 consists of 15 residues. CDR3 sequence reads: CASTGQIPSGNTIYF. In nucleotides, the CDR3 is TGTGCCAGTACGGGACAAATCCCCTCTGGAAACACCATATATTTT. Complete variable domain (other parts from reference TRBV2 and TRBJ1-3): EPEVTQTPSHQVTQMGQEVILRCVPISNHLYFYWYRQILGQKVEFLVSFYNNEISEKSEIFDDQFSVERPDGSNFTLKIRSTKLEDSAMYFCASTGQIPSGNTIYFGEGSWLTVV.

CDR3 residues: CASSLDPGTANTEAFF. The CDR3 coding sequence is TGTGCCAGCAGCTTAGACCCCGGGACAGCGAACACTGAAGCTTTCTTT. The chain combines TRBV7-8 with TRBJ1-1; TRBD1 matches 7 bases. The trim removed 1 base at V and 1 base at J, leaving 6 bases unmatched. CDR1 and CDR2 from the germline V gene are SGHVS and FQNEAQ. The CDR3 contains 16 residues.